Each of the 19 T cell receptor beta chains below was sequenced from the same sample in a study of T cells in Graves' hyperthyroidism and ophthalmopathy. TCR beta CDR3 regions were amplified from RNA. The HTBI primer set drove a first-round RT-PCR of the TCR CDR3. TCRdb recomputed calls from the multiplex PCR reads with MiXCR, one row per CDR3 protein. The profile shows about 740,000 distinct CDR3 sequences, 11% to 15% of them singletons. Input material: blood. The receptors were sampled from a woman between 18 and 29 years old with Graves' hyperthyroidism.

The table lists this clonotype with a few counts. This sequence joins TRBV6-2 or TRBV6-3 and TRBJ2-2, with 9 bases fitting TRBD2. With 7 bases clipped from V and 6 bases from J, the junction kept 3 bases outside the gene matches. There are 13 residues in the CDR3. CDR1 is MNHEY, CDR2 SVGEGT, per germline. CDR3 sequence (DNA): TGTGCCAGCAACTTAGCGGGAGCCGGGGAGCTGTTTTTT. It is translated as CASNLAGAGELFF.

This clonotype was detected only a few times. The CDR3 region is CASRRAGFTDTQYF. As DNA, the CDR3 is TGTGCCAGCAGACGAGCGGGCTTCACAGATACGCAGTATTTT. The rearrangement uses TRBV28 and TRBJ2-3; a possible D gene is TRBD2 (6 bases). The CDR3 length is 14 residues. V lost 6 bases and J lost 2, with 12 bases in between. From germline, CDR1 is MDHEN and CDR2 SYDVKM.

The V and J genes are TRBV6-1 and TRBJ2-2, with D maybe TRBD2 (6 bases). The germline V gene has CDR1 MNHNS and CDR2 SASEGT. The CDR3 length is 18 residues. The V end lost 5 bases, the J end lost 8 bases, and 27 bases lay between the germline ends. CDR3 sequence: CASSSPPPGVMGGGELFF. The CDR3 DNA is TGTGCCAGCAGTTCCCCTCCGCCGGGAGTGATGGGGGGAGGGGAGCTGTTTTTT.

This clonotype was counted many times. V is TRBV5-1 and J is TRBJ2-7; 8 bases map to TRBD1. Per germline, CDR1 SGHRS and CDR2 YFSETQ. Germline trimming cut 3 bases from V and 2 bases from J; bases unmatched to any gene: 1. This CDR3 is built from 13 residues. CDR3 sequence reads: CASSSGGTYEQYF. The DNA of the CDR3 is TGCGCCAGCAGCTCAGGGGGCACCTACGAGCAGTACTTC.

This clonotype was counted at least ten times. As DNA, the CDR3 is TGTGCCAGCAGCCAAGAGTCTTTTTTCGGCAGGGTCTATGGCTACACCTTC. Protein product: CASSQESFFGRVYGYTF. The chain uses TRBV3-1 and TRBJ1-2, with a tentative D call TRBD1 (5 bases). The CDR3 sequence is 17 residues long. Trimming took off 0 bases at V and 4 bases at J, with 18 bases between the two ends. CDR1 is LGHDT, CDR2 YNNKEL, per germline (reference sequence). The full variable domain, rest sourced from reference TRBV3-1 and TRBJ1-2, is DTAVSQTPKYLVTQMGNDKSIKCEQNLGHDTMYWYKQDSKKFLKIMFSYNNKELIINETVPNRFSPKSPDKAHLNLHINSLELGDSAVYFCASSQESFFGRVYGYTFGSGTRLTVV.

V and J are TRBV3-1 and TRBJ2-4; TRBD2 matches at 10 bases. Germline CDR1 reads LGHDT; CDR2 reads YNNKEL (reference sequence). The CDR3 contains 18 residues. V shed 1 base and J 0 bases; nucleotides not matched to a gene: 6. The CDR3 loop reads CASSQGLAGALAKNIQYF. The CDR3 nucleotides read TGTGCCAGCAGCCAAGGGCTAGCGGGGGCACTAGCCAAAAACATTCAGTACTTC. Variable domain in full (rest from reference TRBV3-1 and TRBJ2-4): DTAVSQTPKYLVTQMGNDKSIKCEQNLGHDTMYWYKQDSKKFLKIMFSYNNKELIINETVPNRFSPKSPDKAHLNLHINSLELGDSAVYFCASSQGLAGALAKNIQYFGAGTRLSVL.

This clonotype was detected once. This rearrangement joins TRBV4-3 to TRBJ2-3; TRBD2 aligns across 10 bases. This CDR3 spans 21 amino acids. The V gene end was trimmed by 3 bases and the J gene end by 4 bases; junction bases not matched to a gene: 22. Looked up from germline, CDR1 is LGHNA and CDR2 is YSLEER. Written as DNA, the CDR3 is TGCGCCAGCAGCCATCGAAGCGTGGTGAGGCGTCTAGCGGGGGTCCCAGATACGCAGTATTTT. It specifies CASSHRSVVRRLAGVPDTQYF.

Only a few counts were recorded for this clonotype. This may be a read error, as it is one base from a much larger clone. The V and J genes are TRBV6-2 or TRBV6-3 and TRBJ2-2; D perhaps matches TRBD2 (6 bases). The germline V gene encodes CDR1 MNHEY and CDR2 SVGEGT. The CDR3 has 16 amino acids. Here the CDR3 DNA reads TGTGCCAACAGTTACTCGAGGAGGGTGGACACCGGGGAGCTGTTTTTT. Translated: CANSYSRRVDTGELFF.

The V and J genes are TRBV27 and TRBJ2-1; 7 nucleotides align to TRBD2. After removal of 6 bases from V and 2 bases from J, the junction contained 7 bases not matched to a gene. This CDR3 is 15 amino acids long. In germline, CDR1 is MNHEY, CDR2 SMNVEV (reference sequence). CDR3 protein: CASREGLSPYNEQFF. The CDR3 DNA is TGTGCCAGCAGGGAGGGACTATCCCCCTACAATGAGCAGTTCTTC.

The gene calls are TRBV4-1 and TRBJ1-6; D uncertain. The CDR3 consists of 14 residues. V was shortened by 0 bases and J by 7 bases, with 7 bases between the two germline ends. Germline-derived CDR1 and CDR2 are MGHRA and YSYEKL. Here the CDR3 DNA reads TGCGCCAGCAGCCAAGATGGGCGGAATTCACCCCTCCACTTT. It codes for CASSQDGRNSPLHF.

This clonotype was seen many times. The chain carries TRBV12-3 or TRBV12-4 and TRBJ2-3; TRBD2 is a possible D gene (6 bases). The V gene lost 3 bases and the J gene lost 0 bases, with 10 bases spanning the gap. This CDR3 has 15 amino acids. The CDR3 loop reads CASSFRDSSTDTQYF. CDR3 sequence (DNA): TGTGCCAGCAGTTTTCGGGACTCTAGCACAGATACGCAGTATTTT.

This clonotype was detected many times. The rearrangement uses TRBV20-1 and TRBJ2-5; 9 bases match TRBD1. This CDR3 is built from 14 residues. The germline V gene has CDR1 DFQATT and CDR2 SNEGSKA (reference sequence). V shed 5 bases, J shed 5 bases, and the junction held 9 bases outside the gene matches. CDR3 nucleotide sequence: TGCAGTGCTGTTACAGGGGGCACCGTGGAGACCCAGTACTTC. Translation gives CSAVTGGTVETQYF.

This clonotype was found a few times. The chain couples TRBV30 to TRBJ2-3, with D perhaps TRBD1 (6 bases). The CDR3 length is 15 residues. CDR1 and CDR2 from the germline V gene are GTSNPN and SVGIG (reference sequence). Trimming took 0 bases from V and 0 from J, leaving 10 bases between them. The CDR3 DNA sequence: TGTGCCTGGAGTGTAACAGGGATTAGCACAGATACGCAGTATTTT. Amino acids: CAWSVTGISTDTQYF.

This clonotype has a single count. The chain has TRBV28 and TRBJ2-7, with D unresolved. V lost 5 bases and J lost 5, with 16 bases in between. CDR3 size: 14 residues. CDR1 and CDR2 from the germline V gene are MDHEN and SYDVKM. DNA for the CDR3: TGTGCCAGCAGTCCGCCGTCGGTTCGGGACGAGCAGTACTTC. It translates to CASSPPSVRDEQYF. The complete variable domain, with remaining parts taken from reference TRBV28 and TRBJ2-7, reads DVKVTQSSRYLVKRTGEKVFLECVQDMDHENMFWYRQDPGLGLRLIYFSYDVKMKEKGDIPEGYSVSREKKERFSLILESASTNQTSMYLCASSPPSVRDEQYFGPGTRLTVT.

This clonotype turned up a few times. The chain joins TRBV11-2 to TRBJ1-6; D not certain. Germline loops: CDR1 SGHAT, CDR2 FQNNGV. This CDR3 has 15 residues. Trimming took 5 bases from V and 8 from J, leaving 16 bases between them. As DNA, the CDR3 is TGTGCCAGCAGCCCTCCCCAAAGGCCGGATTCACCCCTCCACTTT. Translation: CASSPPQRPDSPLHF.

This clonotype has a handful of counts. The V and J genes are TRBV19 and TRBJ2-1, with 9 bases aligning to TRBD1. V shed 1 base and J 1 base; nucleotides not matched to a gene: 5. This CDR3 region has 17 residues. Germline CDR1 is LNHDA and CDR2 is SQIVND (reference sequence). The CDR3 here is CASSIGQGGISYNEQFF. CDR3 bases: TGTGCCAGTAGTATAGGACAGGGGGGAATATCCTACAATGAGCAGTTCTTC.

The J gene is TRBJ1-5, the V gene TRBV30, with 11 bases aligning to TRBD1. Germline V gene sequence: CDR1 GTSNPN, CDR2 SVGIG (reference sequence). The CDR3 is made up of 20 amino acids. The trim removed 5 bases at V and 0 bases at J, leaving 18 bases unmatched. The CDR3 protein is CAWVIPLGQGVSTSNQPQHF. The CDR3 coding sequence is TGTGCCTGGGTGATACCGCTGGGACAGGGGGTCTCTACTAGCAATCAGCCCCAGCATTTT.

The rearrangement links TRBV7-3 to TRBJ2-2, with D uncertain. The CDR3 loop spans 16 amino acids. The germline V gene encodes CDR1 SGHTA and CDR2 FQGTGA. Trimming pared 6 bases from V and 2 bases from J, leaving 16 bases between. CDR3 sequence reads: CASSELGFFNTGELFF. As DNA, the CDR3 is TGTGCCAGCAGTGAATTGGGTTTTTTTAACACCGGGGAGCTGTTTTTT.

A few counts support this clonotype. The gene calls are TRBV6-5 and TRBJ2-4, with 10 bases identical to TRBD2. This CDR3 comprises 21 residues. J gave up 1 base and V 2 bases, and 17 bases lay outside the gene matches. From germline, CDR1 is MNHEY and CDR2 SVGAGI. The CDR3: CASSYLRGAGGVPRAKNIQYF. CDR3 in DNA: TGTGCCAGCAGTTACCTCAGGGGAGCGGGAGGGGTGCCCCGGGCCAAAAACATTCAGTACTTC.